Below, 13 T cell receptor beta chains from the same sample are listed, as sequenced in a study of T-cell reconstitution after alpha-beta-depleted transplantation in children. The authors prepared the TCRbeta library with unique molecular identifiers. TCRdb re-analysed the PCR reads in MiXCR, keeping a single row per CDR3 protein. Of roughly 98,000 distinct CDR3 sequences detected, 15% to 17% appear once; the ten largest clones hold around a fifth. Sequencing was performed on PBMCs, mostly from graft donor cells, taken 180 days after TCRalphabeta/CD19-depleted stem cell transplant. The receptor source for this set is a male patient between 2 and 10 years old who had a stem cell transplant for acute lymphoblastic leukemia, so the T cells may come from the graft donor.

The V and J genes are TRBV7-2 and TRBJ2-3; D not resolved. CDR1 is SGHTA, CDR2 FQGNSA, per germline. V dropped 4 bases and J dropped 2 bases, with 10 bases sitting between them. This CDR3 spans 14 amino acids. The CDR3 sequence is CASSSYRFTDTQYF. The CDR3 bases are TGTGCCAGCAGCTCTTACCGCTTCACAGATACGCAGTATTTT. Supplemented by reference TRBV7-2 and TRBJ2-3, the full variable domain reads GAGVSQSPSNKVTEKGKDVELRCDPISGHTALYWYRQSLGQGLEFLIYFQGNSAPDKSGLPSDRFSAERTGGSVSTLTIQRTQQEDSAVYLCASSSYRFTDTQYFGPGTRLTVL.

This clonotype has ten or more counts. The chain has TRBV20-1 and TRBJ2-3; D gene ambiguous. The CDR3 contains 11 residues. CDR1 is DFQATT, CDR2 SNEGSKA, per germline (reference sequence). V shed 6 bases and J shed 5 bases, with 9 bases lying between them. Here the CDR3 DNA reads TGCAGTGCCCCTCTGGGAGATACGCAGTATTTT. As protein: CSAPLGDTQYF.

The chain joins TRBV7-8 to TRBJ2-3; D unresolved. Germline-derived CDR1 and CDR2 are SGHVS and FQNEAQ. V gave up 0 bases and J gave up 0 bases, with 7 bases separating them. The length of the CDR3 is 15 residues. The CDR3 protein is CASSLAPASTDTQYF. The DNA of the CDR3 is TGTGCCAGCAGCTTAGCTCCTGCTAGCACAGATACGCAGTATTTT.

The chain combines TRBV25-1 with TRBJ2-1; no clear D. V lost 4 bases to trimming and J lost 0 bases, with 10 bases between them. Looked up from germline, CDR1 is MGHDK and CDR2 is SYGVNS. The CDR3 contains 15 residues. The CDR3: CASSAGPGSYNEQFF. The DNA of the CDR3 is TGTGCCAGCAGTGCCGGACCCGGCTCCTACAATGAGCAGTTCTTC. The full variable domain, with the rest looked up from reference TRBV25-1 and TRBJ2-1, is EADIYQTPRYLVIGTGKKITLECSQTMGHDKMYWYQQDPGMELHLIHYSYGVNSTEKGDLSSESTVSRIRTEHFPLTLESARPSHTSQYLCASSAGPGSYNEQFFGPGTRLTVL.

A note on this clonotype: Because it lacks the conserved phenylalanine or tryptophan at the end, this CDR3 is likely a read error. The chain has TRBV20-1 and TRBJ2-1; D is perhaps TRBD1 (6 bases). Trimming stripped 1 base from V and 4 bases from J, with 17 bases between. In germline, CDR1 is DFQATT, CDR2 SNEGSKA (reference sequence). This CDR3 is built from 16 residues. The CDR3: CSARVAQGVGYNEQFV. The DNA of the CDR3 is TGCAGTGCTAGAGTAGCACAGGGTGTAGGGTACAATGAGCAGTTCGTC.

The chain couples TRBV9 to TRBJ1-1; TRBD1 is a possible D gene (5 bases). Germline CDR1 and CDR2: SGDLS and YYNGEE. Trimming stripped 3 bases from V and 0 bases from J, with 15 bases between. The CDR3 runs 16 residues. CDR3 nucleotide sequence: TGTGCCAGCAGCGGGGCAGGGAGAAGCATGAACACTGAAGCTTTCTTT. This sequence encodes CASSGAGRSMNTEAFF.

Worth noting for this clonotype: One end of the junction does not line up with germline, which may come from a read error. V is TRBV3-1 and J is TRBJ2-5; 8 bases are a match to TRBD1. The CDR3 is 15 amino acids. Germline-derived CDR1 and CDR2 are LGHDT and YNNKEL (reference sequence). The chain's CDR3 is CASSQGTGPQGTQYF. Written as DNA, the CDR3 is TGTGCCAGCAGCCAAGGGACAGGGCCACAAGGGACCCAGTACTTC.

The sample holds a few counts of this clonotype. This chain uses TRBV6-4 with TRBJ2-3; D is unresolved. The CDR3 has 16 residues. The germline V and J ends were trimmed by 2 bases and 2 bases, with 14 bases remaining between them. Looked up from germline, CDR1 is MRHNA and CDR2 is SNTAGT. CDR3 nucleotide sequence: TGTGCCAGCAGTGACCGTAGCCCATCCGACACAGATACGCAGTATTTT. Amino acids: CASSDRSPSDTDTQYF.

V gene TRBV9 combines with J gene TRBJ2-2; 8 nucleotides align to TRBD1. The CDR3 contains 18 residues. Germline CDR1 reads SGDLS; CDR2 reads YYNGEE. J was trimmed by 4 bases and V by 0 bases; bases with no gene match: 11. The CDR3 DNA sequence: TGTGCCAGCAGCGTAGGGATGGGGGACAGGTCAAGCACCGGGGAGCTGTTTTTT. Residues: CASSVGMGDRSSTGELFF.

The V and J genes are TRBV6-1 and TRBJ2-7; TRBD2 matches 9 bases. This CDR3 has 16 amino acids. Trimming cost V 9 bases and J 3 bases; bases outside gene matches: 15. The germline CDR1 and CDR2 sequences are MNHNS and SASEGT. CDR3 coding DNA: TGTGCCAGTAGTCCCTCTGCTGGCGGGGGGGGCTACGAGCAGTACTTC. Its protein is CASSPSAGGGGYEQYF.

This chain joins TRBV7-2 and TRBJ2-5; D might be TRBD2 (6 bases). Germline loops: CDR1 SGHTA, CDR2 FQGNSA. The CDR3 runs 13 residues. V lost 4 bases to trimming and J lost 4 bases, with 10 bases between them. CDR3 in amino acids: CASSSGVGETQYF. The CDR3 DNA reads as TGTGCCAGCAGCTCGGGGGTCGGAGAGACCCAGTACTTC.

V usage is TRBV30 and J usage is TRBJ1-3; no firm D call. The CDR3 consists of 10 residues. The V end lost 7 bases, the J end lost 4 bases, and 5 bases lay between the germline ends. Per germline, CDR1 GTSNPN and CDR2 SVGIG (reference sequence). This CDR3 is CASAGNTIYF. CDR3 bases: TGTGCCTCCGCCGGAAACACCATATATTTT.

This clonotype was counted a few times. This sequence joins TRBV5-1 and TRBJ1-2; D is unclear. CDR1 SGHRS and CDR2 YFSETQ come from the germline V gene. The CDR3 is made up of 14 amino acids. Trimming cost V 0 bases and J 4 bases, with 10 bases left between them. For the CDR3, the DNA is TGCGCCAGCAGCTTGGATATCGGGAGCTATGGCTACACCTTC. Protein: CASSLDIGSYGYTF.